Shown below are 2 T cell receptor beta chains from a single sample sequenced in a study of response to subunit inactivated influenza vaccine. TCRdb re-called the RT-PCR reads through MiXCR, storing one row per CDR3 protein. The repertoire holds about 540,000 distinct CDR3 sequences, with around a quarter as singletons. The same data also went into a second study, on T cells expressing NK-cell markers. That publication notes: It was by 5'RACE template switching with UMIs that TCR beta cDNA was made.

The sequenced sample was CD4+ T cells sorted from PBMCs, obtained about 12 days after vaccination. Every receptor here comes from a man aged 45 to 65 who received an inactivated influenza vaccine.

The V gene is TRBV7-6, the J gene TRBJ2-6, with no clear D. The CDR3 runs 15 residues. V lost 6 bases and J lost 1, with 10 bases in between. In germline, CDR1 is SGHVS, CDR2 FNYEAQ. Here the CDR3 DNA reads TGTGCCAGCAGTCGTCCCTGGTCTGGGGCCAACGTCCTGACTTTC. The encoded protein is CASSRPWSGANVLTF.

This clonotype was seen many times. The chain recombines TRBV24-1 with TRBJ1-5, with D hard to call. Trimming cost V 5 bases and J 3 bases, with 7 bases left between them. Germline values: CDR1 KGHDR, CDR2 SFDVKD. The CDR3 extends over 13 amino acids. The CDR3 DNA reads as TGTGCCACCAGTGGAGCATCCAATCAGCCCCAGCATTTT. Translating it yields CATSGASNQPQHF.